This T cell receptor beta chain was found in a study of blood T cells in healthy people across ages. The length of the CDR3 is 12 residues. Germline V gene data show CDR1 as SQVTM and CDR2 as ANQGSEA. The V gene lost 7 bases and the J gene lost 5 bases, with 14 bases spanning the gap. Combining a sample-barcoded 5' primer with a J-beta primer mix, a second PCR ran for roughly 7 to 11 cycles. In TCRdb, the 5' RACE reads were re-called with MiXCR into one record per CDR3 protein. The sample yields more than 500,000 distinct CDR3 sequences, roughly a quarter seen once. General study findings and limits: Versus aged donors, long-lived donors had higher diversity and more naive CD4+ cells. Getting older went along with TCR beta diversity per million T cells dropping roughly linearly.

About this clonotype: Antigen: not known.

A further study also used this sample, focusing on T cells of mothers and their children. From that second work: Addition of sample barcodes and 2-4 random nucleotides occurred through the M1S primer of the second PCR. Whether pairs are related or unrelated, thymic selection shapes their TCR recombination output in much the same way.

The sequenced sample was blood. This chain links TRBV29-1 with TRBJ2-5; D may be TRBD2 (6 bases). The sequence derives from a boy aged 2-15 years in good health. The CDR3 protein is CSAGRRDETQYF. The CDR3 DNA sequence: TGCAGCGCCGGGCGGAGGGACGAGACCCAGTACTTC.